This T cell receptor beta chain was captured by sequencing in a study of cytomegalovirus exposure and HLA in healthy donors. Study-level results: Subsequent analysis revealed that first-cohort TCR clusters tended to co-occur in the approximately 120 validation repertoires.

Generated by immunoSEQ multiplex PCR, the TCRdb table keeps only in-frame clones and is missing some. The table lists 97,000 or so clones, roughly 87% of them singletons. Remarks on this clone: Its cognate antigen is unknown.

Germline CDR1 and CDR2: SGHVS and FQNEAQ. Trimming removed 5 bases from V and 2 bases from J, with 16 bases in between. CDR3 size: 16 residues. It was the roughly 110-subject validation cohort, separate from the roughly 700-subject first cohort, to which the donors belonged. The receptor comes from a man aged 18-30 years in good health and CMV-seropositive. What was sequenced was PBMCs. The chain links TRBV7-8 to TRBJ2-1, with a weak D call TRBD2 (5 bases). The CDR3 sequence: CASSLGLALTYNEQFF. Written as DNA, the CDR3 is TGTGCCAGCAGCCTCGGACTGGCCCTAACCTACAATGAGCAGTTCTTC.